Included here is one TCR beta chain sequence, with context. This clone's antigen is unknown. Base quality data are lacking; no much larger clone is found one base away. TCR beta chains were amplified from genomic DNA using the immunoSEQ hsTCRB kit. Sequencing of TCR beta libraries was performed on an Illumina MiSeq instrument by the immunoSEQ service. Under the source paper's analysis protocol: The immunoSEQ Analyzer was used to analyze the repertoire data. What TCRdb holds here is the immuneACCESS table cut down to in-frame rearrangements. Part of the clones is not present; checked against another copy, under half of the missing clones reflect an unresolved V gene, and the others are unexplained. V and J calls and clone size follow that table, whereas D and trimming were derived from the DNA. The sample profile shows 35,000 to 45,000 clones; nearly 95% of them were found once. The ten largest clonotypes hold roughly 4.5% of the sample.

The sample originates from a study of resident and recirculating memory T cells in vitiligo (dated by TCRdb to about 2018). As for the study more broadly: For TCR beta sequencing, each of 3 stable vitiligo patients provided PBMCs and epidermis from shave biopsies taken at two lesional sites and two nonlesional sites. Human TCR beta sequencing was used to test whether specific clones in lesional vitiligo skin differed from clones in nonlesional skin and blood. Without cell sorting, samples were homogenized immediately before genomic DNA was extracted using the Qiagen DNeasy Blood & Tissue Kit.

Stable vitiligo was defined as no change in lesions over the previous 6 months. To qualify as stable, patients additionally needed to show no confetti depigmentation, which is a clinical sign of active vitiligo. Any patient who had received treatment in the previous three months was excluded. PBMCs were isolated from heparinized blood by Ficoll density gradient centrifugation and were subsequently flash-frozen. The full study reports these points: Because TCR sequences were not shared across biopsy sites or across patients, the findings suggest that different lesions are infiltrated by different T cell clones, a pattern described as private specificity. Even within a single patient, overlap and correlation analysis found no significant repertoire overlap between any biopsies apart from each lesion compared with itself. Working out how much the T cell clones identified in the vitiligo lesions and the human Trm versus Tcm pools each contribute will require future mechanistic studies. No unique dominant TCR clone was detected, and clonality varied among vitiligo lesions.

Sequencing was performed on blood. The sequence derives from a male donor with vitiligo.

The CDR3 region reads CASRPQGAEAETQYF. The nucleotide sequence reads as follows: TGCGCCAGCAGACCACAGGGGGCAGAAGCAGAGACCCAGTACTTC. Rearrangement joined TRBV5-1 to TRBJ2-5, with 9 bases in between that match TRBD1. Taken from cysteine to phenylalanine, the CDR3 has 15 residues. Only the CDR3 DNA is retained, 45 bases long and in frame from the first base. From a lookup of the germline V gene, CDR1 and CDR2 are SGHRS and YFSETQ. Clipping removes 5 bases from V and 4 bases from J, with 9 as the unmatched junction base count.